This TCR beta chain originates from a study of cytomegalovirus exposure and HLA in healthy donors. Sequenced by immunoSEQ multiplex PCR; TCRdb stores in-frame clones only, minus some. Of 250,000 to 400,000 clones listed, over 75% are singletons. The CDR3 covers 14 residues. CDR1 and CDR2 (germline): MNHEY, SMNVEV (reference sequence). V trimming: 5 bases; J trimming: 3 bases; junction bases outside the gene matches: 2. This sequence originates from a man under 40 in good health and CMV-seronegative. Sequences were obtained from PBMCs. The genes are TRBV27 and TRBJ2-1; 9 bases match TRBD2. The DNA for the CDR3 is TGTGCCAGCAGTGTTAGCGGGGGCTACAATGAGCAGTTCTTC. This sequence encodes CASSVSGGYNEQFF.